Sequencing of this TCR beta chain was carried out in a study of blood T cells in healthy people across ages. The use of a sample-barcoded 5' primer and a J-beta primer mix characterized a second PCR of about 7 to 12 cycles. From the 5' RACE reads, TCRdb called clonotypes with MiXCR, one entry per CDR3 protein. The sample carries 550,000 to 750,000 distinct CDR3 sequences, 21% recorded once. Each individual donor underwent a draw of ten milliliters of peripheral blood. The CDR3 consists of 13 residues. Germline V gene sequence: CDR1 MDHEN, CDR2 SYDVKM. V gave up 2 bases and J gave up 6 bases, with 7 bases separating them.

The sample comprised blood. This receptor was identified in a man between 70 and 80 years old in good health. The chain carries TRBV28 and TRBJ2-2; possible D gene TRBD1, 5 bases. The CDR3 is CASSLTGPGELFF. CDR3 in DNA: TGTGCCAGCAGTTTAACAGGTCCCGGGGAGCTGTTTTTT.